Following are 13 T cell receptor beta chains from one sample sequenced in a study of tumor and adjacent non-tumor tissue in lung cancer. TCRbeta libraries were built with three rounds of nested PCR, modified from ARM-PCR. TCRdb re-called the multiplex PCR reads through MiXCR, storing one row per CDR3 protein. Seen here are 130,000 or so distinct CDR3 sequences, 66% observed once, and the top ten hold 9.5% to 15%. The template was RNA from unsorted bulk tissue. The sample taken for sequencing was lung tumor tissue. These TCRs come from a man aged 25 to 40 with non-small cell lung cancer.

This clonotype occurred many times. This chain joins TRBV12-3 or TRBV12-4 and TRBJ1-2, with a tentative D call TRBD1 (5 bases). CDR3 length: 13 amino acids. Trimming pared 6 bases from V and 4 bases from J, leaving 12 bases between. The CDR3 spells CASSPGPSYGYTF. Written as DNA, the CDR3 is TGTGCCAGCAGCCCGGGACCGAGCTATGGCTACACCTTC.

About this clonotype: The conserved closing phenylalanine or tryptophan is absent in this CDR3, likely reflecting a read error. This chain links TRBV28 with TRBJ2-2; unclear D gene. V was clipped by 6 bases and J by 4 bases, with 12 bases between them. The CDR3 covers 14 residues. CDR1 is MDHEN, CDR2 SYDVKM, per germline. CDR3 bases: TGTGCCAGCAGAGTGGCTAACGGCACCGGGGAGCTGTTTTTA. Translation: CASRVANGTGELFL.

A remark on this clonotype: The junction shows a germline mismatch at one end, possibly a read error. The genes are TRBV6-2 or TRBV6-3 and TRBJ2-1; D might be TRBD1 or TRBD2, each matching 6 bases. Germline CDR1 and CDR2: MNHEY and SVGEGT. This CDR3 has 17 amino acids. Here the CDR3 DNA reads TGTGCCAGCAGTTACCTGGGGGGCGGCCATTACTACAATGGGCAGTTCTTC. Translated: CASSYLGGGHYYNGQFF.

The chain joins TRBV29-1 to TRBJ1-2, with D perhaps TRBD1 (5 bases). V shed 7 bases and J shed 6 bases, with 18 bases lying between them. Germline CDR1 and CDR2: SQVTM and ANQGSEA. CDR3 length: 13 residues. CDR3 sequence reads: CSAWGTAVNGYTF. CDR3 nucleotides: TGCAGCGCGTGGGGGACGGCAGTGAATGGCTACACCTTC. Drawing the rest from reference TRBV29-1 and TRBJ1-2, the complete variable domain is SAVISQKPSRDICQRGTSLTIQCQVDSQVTMMFWYRQQPGQSLTLIATANQGSEATYESGFVIDKFPISRPNLTFSTLTVSNMSPEDSSIYLCSAWGTAVNGYTFGSGTRLTVV.

This clonotype turned up a few times. A much larger clone sits a single nucleotide away, making a read error possible. The chain couples TRBV7-9 to TRBJ2-1, with D perhaps matching TRBD1 or TRBD2 (7 bases each). The germline V gene has CDR1 SEHNR and CDR2 FQNEAQ (reference sequence). The germline V and J ends were trimmed by 5 bases and 5 bases, with 22 bases remaining between them. The CDR3 runs to 17 residues. The CDR3 region has the DNA TGTGCCAGCAGCCCTCAGGGGGGGGGGACGGCGAACAATGAGCAGTTCTTC. This sequence encodes CASSPQGGGTANNEQFF.

As for this clonotype: The junction differs from germline at one of its ends, possibly a read error. J is TRBJ2-7 and V is TRBV11-2; tentatively, D is TRBD1 (5 bases). The length of the CDR3 is 14 residues. Looked up from germline, CDR1 is SGHAT and CDR2 is FQNNGV. DNA of the CDR3: TGTGCCAGCAGGTTAGACAGCTATGCCTACGAGCAGCACTTC. It codes for CASRLDSYAYEQHF.

Notes on this clonotype: Germline is not matched at one junction end, which may reflect a read error. The chain uses TRBV6-1 and TRBJ1-2; D is possibly TRBD1 (6 bases). The CDR3 is made up of 15 amino acids. The germline CDR1 and CDR2 sequences are MNHNS and SASEGT. DNA of the CDR3: TGTGCCAGCAGCTTTTTCCAGGGGACCACCTATGACTACGCCTTC. It yields the protein CASSFFQGTTYDYAF.

As regards this clonotype: Compared with germline, one end of the junction differs, possibly owing to a read error. V gene TRBV12-3 or TRBV12-4 combines with J gene TRBJ2-7; unclear D gene. The CDR3 runs to 13 residues. CDR3 in amino acids: CSSTWTGSYEQYF. CDR3 nucleotide sequence: TGTTCCAGCACCTGGACGGGCTCTTACGAGCAGTACTTC.

To note about this clonotype: Sequence at one end of the junction differs from germline and may be a read error. The chain carries TRBV20-1 and TRBJ2-3; 11 bases line up with TRBD2. CDR1 is DFQATT, CDR2 SNEGSKA, per germline (reference sequence). The CDR3 has 14 amino acids. The CDR3 DNA reads TGCAGTGTCGTAGCGGGGGGGAGTACAGATATGCAGTATTTT. As protein: CSVVAGGSTDMQYF.

Details on this clonotype: A read error may be the cause here, since a much bigger clone is one base away. This sequence joins TRBV5-6 and TRBJ2-3; D is unresolved. V lost 4 bases and J 4 bases, leaving 7 bases between the germline ends. Germline V gene lookup returns CDR1 SGHDT and CDR2 YYEEEE. The CDR3 runs 12 residues. DNA for the CDR3: TGTGCCAGCAGCCGGTCAGCAGATACGCAGTATTTT. This encodes CASSRSADTQYF.

This clonotype was picked up one time. It may be a read error: a sequence one base away is much more abundant. V gene TRBV20-1 combines with J gene TRBJ2-7; tentative D call: TRBD2 (7 bases). V lost 8 bases to trimming and J lost 3 bases, with 17 bases between them. The V gene's germline CDR1 is DFQATT and CDR2 SNEGSKA (reference sequence). The CDR3 loop spans 13 amino acids. The CDR3 DNA is TGCAGTTCAAGGGGGGGCGGGGACTACGAGCAGTACTTC. This translates into CSSRGGGDYEQYF.

About this clonotype: This may stem from a read error, because a much larger clone lies one nucleotide away. V usage is TRBV30 and J usage is TRBJ1-1, with D tentatively TRBD1 (5 bases). Germline CDR1 GTSNPN, CDR2 SVGIG (reference sequence). CDR3 length equals 12 residues. Trimming removed 4 bases at V and 11 bases at J, with 17 bases between. CDR3 in DNA: TGTGCCTGGAACTTGCCGACAGCGGAGGCTTTCTTT. Translation gives CAWNLPTAEAFF.

This clonotype was counted between two and nine times. V gene TRBV30 combines with J gene TRBJ2-2; D not resolved. Germline V gene data show CDR1 as GTSNPN and CDR2 as SVGIG (reference sequence). Trimming shortened V by 3 bases and J by 1 base, and 3 bases separated the two germline ends. CDR3 length equals 12 residues. CDR3 nucleotide sequence: TGTGCCTGGAGGCGGAACACCGGGGAGCTGTTTTTT. Translation gives CAWRRNTGELFF.